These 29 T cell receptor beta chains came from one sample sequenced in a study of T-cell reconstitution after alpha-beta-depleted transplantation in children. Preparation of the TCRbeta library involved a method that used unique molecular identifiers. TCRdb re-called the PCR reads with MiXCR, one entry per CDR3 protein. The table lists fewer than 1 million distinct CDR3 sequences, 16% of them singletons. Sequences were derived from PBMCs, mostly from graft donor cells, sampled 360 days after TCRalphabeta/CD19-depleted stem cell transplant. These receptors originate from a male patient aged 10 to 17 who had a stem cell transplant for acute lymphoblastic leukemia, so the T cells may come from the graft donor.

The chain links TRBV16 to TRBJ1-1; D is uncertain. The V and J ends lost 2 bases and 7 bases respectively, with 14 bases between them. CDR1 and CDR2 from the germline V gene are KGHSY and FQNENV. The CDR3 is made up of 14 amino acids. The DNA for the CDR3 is TGTGCCAGCAGCCAACAAGGGCCGGCTATTGAAGCTTTCTTT. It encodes CASSQQGPAIEAFF.

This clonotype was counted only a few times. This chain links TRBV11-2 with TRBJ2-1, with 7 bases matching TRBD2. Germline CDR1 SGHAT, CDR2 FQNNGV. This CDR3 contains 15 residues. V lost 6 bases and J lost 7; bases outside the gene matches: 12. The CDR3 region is CASRALTAGVNEQFF. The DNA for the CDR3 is TGTGCCAGCAGGGCCTTGACGGCGGGAGTAAATGAGCAGTTCTTC.

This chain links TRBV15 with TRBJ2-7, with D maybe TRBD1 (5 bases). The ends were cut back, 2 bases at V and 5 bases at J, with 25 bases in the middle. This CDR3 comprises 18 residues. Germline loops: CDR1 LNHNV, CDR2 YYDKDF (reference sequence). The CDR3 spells CATSRLPGAPGYNDEQYF. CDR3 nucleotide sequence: TGTGCCACCAGCAGACTCCCTGGGGCCCCAGGGTATAACGACGAGCAGTACTTC.

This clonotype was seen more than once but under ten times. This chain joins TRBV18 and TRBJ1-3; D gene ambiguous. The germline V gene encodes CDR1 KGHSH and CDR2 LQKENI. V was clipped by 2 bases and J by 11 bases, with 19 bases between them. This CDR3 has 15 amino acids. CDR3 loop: CASSPVSDAGTAIYF. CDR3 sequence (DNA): TGTGCCAGCTCACCAGTGTCCGATGCGGGAACCGCCATATATTTT.

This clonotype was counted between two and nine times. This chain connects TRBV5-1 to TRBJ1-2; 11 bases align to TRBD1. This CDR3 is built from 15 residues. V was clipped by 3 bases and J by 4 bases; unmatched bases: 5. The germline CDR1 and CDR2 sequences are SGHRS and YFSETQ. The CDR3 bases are TGCGCCAGCAGCTCGGGACAGGGGGGACTCTATGGCTACACCTTC. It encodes CASSSGQGGLYGYTF. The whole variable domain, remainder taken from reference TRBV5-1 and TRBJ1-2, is KAGVTQTPRYLIKTRGQQVTLSCSPISGHRSVSWYQQTPGQGLQFLFEYFSETQRNKGNFPGRFSGRQFSNSRSEMNVSTLELGDSALYLCASSSGQGGLYGYTFGSGTRLTVV.

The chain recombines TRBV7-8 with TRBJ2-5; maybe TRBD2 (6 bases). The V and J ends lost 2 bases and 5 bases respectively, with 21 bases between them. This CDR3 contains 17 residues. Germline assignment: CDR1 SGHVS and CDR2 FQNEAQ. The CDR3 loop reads CASSLSFGRERRETQYF. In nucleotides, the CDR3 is TGTGCCAGCAGCTTAAGTTTCGGACGGGAGAGGAGGGAGACCCAGTACTTC.

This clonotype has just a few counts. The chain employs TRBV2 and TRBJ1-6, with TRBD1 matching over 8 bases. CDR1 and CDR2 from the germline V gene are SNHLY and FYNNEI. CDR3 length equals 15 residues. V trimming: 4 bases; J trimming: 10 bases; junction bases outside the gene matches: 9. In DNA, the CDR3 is TGTGCCAGCAGTGTTGGACAGGGACGGCTCTCACCCCTCCACTTT. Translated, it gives CASSVGQGRLSPLHF.

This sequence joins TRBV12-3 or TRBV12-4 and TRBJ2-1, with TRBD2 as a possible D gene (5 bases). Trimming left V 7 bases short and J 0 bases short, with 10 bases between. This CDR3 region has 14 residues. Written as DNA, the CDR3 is TGTGCCAGCATGGAGCGGAGCTCCTACAATGAGCAGTTCTTC. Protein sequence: CASMERSSYNEQFF.

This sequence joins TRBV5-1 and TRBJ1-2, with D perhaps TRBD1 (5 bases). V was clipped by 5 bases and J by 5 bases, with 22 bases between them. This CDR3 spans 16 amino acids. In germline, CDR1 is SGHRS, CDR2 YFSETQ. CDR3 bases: TGCGCCAGCAGACGGACCGGGACCCTGCGGGGGTATGGCTACACCTTC. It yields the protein CASRRTGTLRGYGYTF.

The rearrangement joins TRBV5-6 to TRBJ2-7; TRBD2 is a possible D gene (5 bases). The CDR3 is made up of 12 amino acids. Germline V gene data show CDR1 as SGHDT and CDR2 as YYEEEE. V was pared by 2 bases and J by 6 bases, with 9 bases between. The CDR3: CASSFGLIEQYF. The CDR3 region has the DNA TGTGCCAGCAGCTTCGGACTTATCGAGCAGTACTTC.

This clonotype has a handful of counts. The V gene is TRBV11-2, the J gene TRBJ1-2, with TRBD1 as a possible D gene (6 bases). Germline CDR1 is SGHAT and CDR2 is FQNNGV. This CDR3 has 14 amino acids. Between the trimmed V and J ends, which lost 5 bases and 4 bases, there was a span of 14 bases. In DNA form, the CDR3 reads TGTGCCAGCAGCCTAACGACAGGTAGCTATGGCTACACCTTC. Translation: CASSLTTGSYGYTF.

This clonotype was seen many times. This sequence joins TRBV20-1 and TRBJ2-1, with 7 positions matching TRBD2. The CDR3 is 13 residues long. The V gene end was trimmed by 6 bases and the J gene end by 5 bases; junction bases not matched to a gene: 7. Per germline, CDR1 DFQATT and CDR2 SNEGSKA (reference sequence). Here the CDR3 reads CSAGRGLHNEQFF. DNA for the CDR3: TGCAGTGCCGGCCGGGGACTACACAATGAGCAGTTCTTC.

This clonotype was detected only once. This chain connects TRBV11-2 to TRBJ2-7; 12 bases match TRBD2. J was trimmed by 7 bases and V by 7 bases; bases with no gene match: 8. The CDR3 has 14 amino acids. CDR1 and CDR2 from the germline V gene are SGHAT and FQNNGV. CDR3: CASTRTSGIKEQYF. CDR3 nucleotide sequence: TGTGCCAGCACCCGGACTAGCGGGATCAAAGAGCAGTACTTC. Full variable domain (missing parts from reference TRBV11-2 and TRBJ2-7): EAGVAQSPRYKIIEKRQSVAFWCNPISGHATLYWYQQILGQGPKLLIQFQNNGVVDDSQLPKDRFSAERLKGVDSTLKIQPAKLEDSAVYLCASTRTSGIKEQYFGPGTRLTVT.

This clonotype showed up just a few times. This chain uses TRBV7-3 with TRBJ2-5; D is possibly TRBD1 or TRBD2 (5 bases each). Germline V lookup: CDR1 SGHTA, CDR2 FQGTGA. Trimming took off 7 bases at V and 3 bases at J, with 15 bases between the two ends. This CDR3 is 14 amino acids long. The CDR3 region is CASILRGREETQYF. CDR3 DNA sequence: TGTGCCAGCATCCTCCGGGGACGGGAAGAGACCCAGTACTTC. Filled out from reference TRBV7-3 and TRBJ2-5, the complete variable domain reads GAGVSQTPSNKVTEKGKYVELRCDPISGHTALYWYRQSLGQGPEFLIYFQGTGAADDSGLPNDRFFAVRPEGSVSTLKIQRTERGDSAVYLCASILRGREETQYFGPGTRLLVL.

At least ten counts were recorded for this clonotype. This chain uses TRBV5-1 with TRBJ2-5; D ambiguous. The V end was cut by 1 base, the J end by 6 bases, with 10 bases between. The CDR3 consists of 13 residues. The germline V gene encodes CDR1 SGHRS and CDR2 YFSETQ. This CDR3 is CASSLWGMQTQYF. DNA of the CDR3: TGCGCCAGCAGCTTGTGGGGTATGCAGACCCAGTACTTC. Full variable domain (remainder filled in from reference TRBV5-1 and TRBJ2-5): KAGVTQTPRYLIKTRGQQVTLSCSPISGHRSVSWYQQTPGQGLQFLFEYFSETQRNKGNFPGRFSGRQFSNSRSEMNVSTLELGDSALYLCASSLWGMQTQYFGPGTRLLVL.

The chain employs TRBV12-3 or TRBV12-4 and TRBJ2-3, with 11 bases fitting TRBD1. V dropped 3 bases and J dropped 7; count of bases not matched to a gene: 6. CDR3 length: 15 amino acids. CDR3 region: CASSFSGTGGNTQYF. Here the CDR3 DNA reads TGTGCCAGCAGTTTTTCCGGGACAGGGGGGAATACGCAGTATTTT.

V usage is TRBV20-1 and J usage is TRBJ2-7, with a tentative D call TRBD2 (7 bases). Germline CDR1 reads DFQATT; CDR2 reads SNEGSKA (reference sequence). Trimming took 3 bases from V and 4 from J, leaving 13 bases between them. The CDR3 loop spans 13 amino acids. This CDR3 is CSASWGGGYEQYF. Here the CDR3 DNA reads TGCAGTGCTAGCTGGGGGGGCGGTTACGAGCAGTACTTC.

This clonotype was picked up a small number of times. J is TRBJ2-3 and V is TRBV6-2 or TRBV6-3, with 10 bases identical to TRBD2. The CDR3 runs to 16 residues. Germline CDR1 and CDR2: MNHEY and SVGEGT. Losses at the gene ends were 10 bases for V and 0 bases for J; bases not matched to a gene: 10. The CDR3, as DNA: TGTGCCATCTCCCTACTAGCGGGACCTAGCACAGATACGCAGTATTTT. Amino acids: CAISLLAGPSTDTQYF.

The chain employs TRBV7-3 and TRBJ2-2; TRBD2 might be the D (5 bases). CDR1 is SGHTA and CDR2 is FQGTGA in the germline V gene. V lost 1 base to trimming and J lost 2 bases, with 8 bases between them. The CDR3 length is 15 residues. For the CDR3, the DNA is TGTGCCAGCAGCTTAATGGGAGACAACACCGGGGAGCTGTTTTTT. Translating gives CASSLMGDNTGELFF.

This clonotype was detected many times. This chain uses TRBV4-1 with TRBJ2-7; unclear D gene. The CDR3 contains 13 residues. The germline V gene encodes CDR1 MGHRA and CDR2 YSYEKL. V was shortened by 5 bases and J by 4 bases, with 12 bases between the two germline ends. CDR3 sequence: CASSEVGVYEQYF. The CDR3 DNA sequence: TGCGCCAGCAGCGAGGTGGGCGTATACGAGCAGTACTTC.

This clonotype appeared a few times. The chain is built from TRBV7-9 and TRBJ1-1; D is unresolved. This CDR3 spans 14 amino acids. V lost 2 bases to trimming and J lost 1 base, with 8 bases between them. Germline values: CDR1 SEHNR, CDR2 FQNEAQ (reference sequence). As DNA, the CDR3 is TGTGCCAGCAGCTTAATCGGAGCGAACACTGAAGCTTTCTTT. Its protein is CASSLIGANTEAFF.

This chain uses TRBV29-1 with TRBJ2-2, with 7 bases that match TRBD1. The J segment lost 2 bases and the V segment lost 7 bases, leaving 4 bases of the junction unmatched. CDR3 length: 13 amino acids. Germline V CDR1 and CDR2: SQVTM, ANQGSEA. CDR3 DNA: TGCAGCGCTGGGACAGTTAACACCGGGGAGCTGTTTTTT. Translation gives CSAGTVNTGELFF.

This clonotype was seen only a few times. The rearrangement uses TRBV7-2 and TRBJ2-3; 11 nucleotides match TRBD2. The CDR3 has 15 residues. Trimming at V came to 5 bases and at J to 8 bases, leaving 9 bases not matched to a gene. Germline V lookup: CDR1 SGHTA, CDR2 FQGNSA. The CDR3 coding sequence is TGTGCCAGCAGCGCGGGACTAGCGGTGCCGGTTACGCAGTATTTT. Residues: CASSAGLAVPVTQYF.

Written as DNA, the CDR3 is TGTGCCAGCAGTAAAAGTCGCCAGAAAGAGACCCAGTACTTC. Translation: CASSKSRQKETQYF. The chain has TRBV6-1 and TRBJ2-5; D uncertain. The CDR3 contains 14 residues. V lost 5 bases, J lost 3 bases, and 13 bases lay in between. Germline CDR1 MNHNS, CDR2 SASEGT.

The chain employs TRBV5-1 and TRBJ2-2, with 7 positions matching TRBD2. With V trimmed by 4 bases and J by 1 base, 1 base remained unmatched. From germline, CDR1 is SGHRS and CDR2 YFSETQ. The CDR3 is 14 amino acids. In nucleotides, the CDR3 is TGCGCCAGCAGCGGCGGGAGGAACACCGGGGAGCTGTTTTTT. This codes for CASSGGRNTGELFF.

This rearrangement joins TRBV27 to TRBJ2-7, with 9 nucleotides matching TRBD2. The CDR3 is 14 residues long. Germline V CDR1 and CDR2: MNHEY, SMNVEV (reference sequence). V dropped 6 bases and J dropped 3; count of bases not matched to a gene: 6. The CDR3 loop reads CASRPRTSDYEQYF. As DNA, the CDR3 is TGTGCCAGCAGACCCCGGACTAGCGACTACGAGCAGTACTTC.

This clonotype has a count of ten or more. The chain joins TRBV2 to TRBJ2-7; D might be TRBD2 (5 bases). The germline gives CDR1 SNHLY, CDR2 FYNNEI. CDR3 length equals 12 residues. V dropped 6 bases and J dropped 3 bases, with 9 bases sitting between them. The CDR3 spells CASSISGYEQYF. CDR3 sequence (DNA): TGTGCCAGCAGCATCAGCGGCTACGAGCAGTACTTC. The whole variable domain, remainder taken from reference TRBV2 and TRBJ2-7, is EPEVTQTPSHQVTQMGQEVILRCVPISNHLYFYWYRQILGQKVEFLVSFYNNEISEKSEIFDDQFSVERPDGSNFTLKIRSTKLEDSAMYFCASSISGYEQYFGPGTRLTVT.

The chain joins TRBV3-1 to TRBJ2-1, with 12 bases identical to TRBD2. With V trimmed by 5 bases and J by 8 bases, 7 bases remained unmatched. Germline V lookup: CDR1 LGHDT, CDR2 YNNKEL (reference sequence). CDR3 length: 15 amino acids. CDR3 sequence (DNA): TGTGCCAGCAGCGAGACTAGCGGGAGAGTCTATGAGCAGTTCTTC. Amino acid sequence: CASSETSGRVYEQFF.

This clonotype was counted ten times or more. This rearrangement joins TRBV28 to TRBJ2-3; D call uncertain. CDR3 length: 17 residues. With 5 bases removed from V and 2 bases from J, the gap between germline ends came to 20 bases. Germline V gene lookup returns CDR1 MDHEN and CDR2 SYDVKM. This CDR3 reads CASSKISVAAVTDTQYF. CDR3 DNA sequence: TGTGCCAGCAGTAAAATAAGCGTAGCAGCTGTCACAGATACGCAGTATTTT.